One and the same sample provided the 14 T cell receptor beta chains below, sequenced in a study of blood T cell repertoires in COVID-19. The assay was immunoSEQ multiplex PCR, and TCRdb's table has in-frame clones only and misses some. The repertoire holds about 53,000 clones, with approximately 87% as singletons. Sequenced: peripheral blood. Receptor source: a man in his fifties or sixties with acute or convalescent COVID-19.

Comment on this clone: Additional DNA sequences in this sample encode the identical CDR3. This sequence joins TRBV15 and TRBJ1-2; D remains ambiguous. The germline V gene has CDR1 LNHNV and CDR2 YYDKDF (reference sequence). V dropped 0 bases and J dropped 5 bases, with 4 bases sitting between them. This CDR3 is built from 12 residues. CDR3 DNA: TGTGCCACCAGCAGAGACAGTTATGGCTACACCTTC. This translates into CATSRDSYGYTF. Full variable domain (remainder filled in from reference TRBV15 and TRBJ1-2): DAMVIQNPRYQVTQFGKPVTLSCSQTLNHNVMYWYQQKSSQAPKLLFHYYDKDFNNEADTPDNFQSRRPNTSFCFLDIRSPGLGDTAMYLCATSRDSYGYTFGSGTRLTVV.

The chain carries TRBV5-4 and TRBJ2-5; 8 nucleotides line up with TRBD1. The V gene end was trimmed by 4 bases and the J gene end by 5 bases; junction bases not matched to a gene: 4. The CDR3 extends over 13 amino acids. Germline V gene lookup returns CDR1 SGHNT and CDR2 YYREEE (reference sequence). The CDR3 sequence: CASSKDREETQYF. As DNA, the CDR3 is TGTGCCAGCAGCAAGGACAGGGAGGAGACCCAGTACTTC. The full variable domain, with the rest looked up from reference TRBV5-4 and TRBJ2-5, is ETGVTQSPTHLIKTRGQQVTLRCSSQSGHNTVSWYQQALGQGPQFIFQYYREEENGRGNFPPRFSGLQFPNYSSELNVNALELDDSALYLCASSKDREETQYFGPGTRLLVL.

The V call is TRBV10-1, the J call TRBJ2-2, with 8 bases matching TRBD1. The V and J ends lost 5 bases and 6 bases, in that order; junction bases with no gene match: 8. The germline V gene encodes CDR1 WNHNN and CDR2 SYGVQD (reference sequence). CDR3 length: 15 amino acids. The CDR3 bases are TGCGCCAGCAGTACCGGGACAGGTTCTTCCGGGGAGCTGTTTTTT. Protein: CASSTGTGSSGELFF.

This rearrangement joins TRBV10-3 to TRBJ2-2; D is ambiguous. Trimming took off 0 bases at V and 5 bases at J, with 10 bases between the two ends. This CDR3 is built from 15 residues. Germline V lookup: CDR1 ENHRY, CDR2 SYGVKD. The chain's CDR3 is CAISESGQKTGELFF. The CDR3 DNA sequence: TGTGCCATCAGTGAGTCGGGCCAGAAGACCGGGGAGCTGTTTTTT.

This chain links TRBV7-3 with TRBJ2-2, with 8 bases aligning to TRBD1. Trimming removed 3 bases from V and 6 bases from J; junction bases left unmatched: 3. CDR1 is SGHTA, CDR2 FQGTGA, per germline. This CDR3 contains 14 residues. In DNA form, the CDR3 reads TGTGCCAGCAGCTTGGACAGGGCCTCCGGGGAGCTGTTTTTT. Translated: CASSLDRASGELFF.

V usage is TRBV4-1 and J usage is TRBJ2-4, with a possible D match to TRBD1 (5 bases). The CDR3 runs 14 residues. V lost 1 base to trimming and J lost 15 bases, with 19 bases between them. Germline CDR1 MGHRA, CDR2 YSYEKL. The CDR3 reads CASSQGRTTEKLYF. The CDR3 DNA reads TGCGCCAGCAGCCAAGGAAGGACAACTGAGAAGCTGTACTTC.

The V call is TRBV28, the J call TRBJ1-1, with D perhaps matching TRBD1 (6 bases). From germline, CDR1 is MDHEN and CDR2 SYDVKM. CDR3 length: 15 residues. The V end was cut by 6 bases, the J end by 0 bases, with 14 bases between. DNA for the CDR3: TGTGCCAGCAGAAAACAGGGTGGGATGAACACTGAAGCTTTCTTT. Protein: CASRKQGGMNTEAFF.

This clone is deemed medium-sized (0.01 to 0.1%). V is TRBV15 and J is TRBJ2-7; 7 bases are shared with TRBD1. J was trimmed by 3 bases and V by 5 bases; bases with no gene match: 10. Germline CDR1 is LNHNV and CDR2 is YYDKDF (reference sequence). The CDR3 covers 15 residues. This chain's CDR3 is CATSSAGTANYEQYF. CDR3 in DNA: TGTGCCACCAGCTCGGCCGGGACAGCGAACTACGAGCAGTACTTC.

This chain uses TRBV11-1 with TRBJ2-7; D is unclear. V lost 5 bases to trimming and J lost 5 bases, with 10 bases between them. Germline-derived CDR1 and CDR2 are SGHAT and FQDESV (reference sequence). The CDR3 sequence is 12 residues long. CDR3 in DNA: TGTGCCAGCAGCCTTCGAGGAGACGAGCAGTACTTC. Its protein is CASSLRGDEQYF. Combining the CDR3 with reference TRBV11-1 and TRBJ2-7 gives the whole variable domain EAEVAQSPRYKITEKSQAVAFWCDPISGHATLYWYRQILGQGPELLVQFQDESVVDDSQLPKDRFSAERLKGVDSTLKIQPAELGDSAMYLCASSLRGDEQYFGPGTRLTVT.

This chain uses TRBV10-2 with TRBJ1-5; no definite D call. Germline CDR1 WSHSY, CDR2 SAAADI. The CDR3 totals 14 residues. V lost 8 bases and J lost 0, with 11 bases in between. The CDR3 protein is CASAPGLSNQPQHF. The CDR3, as DNA: TGCGCCAGCGCGCCAGGCCTTAGCAATCAGCCCCAGCATTTT.

The V and J genes are TRBV6-5 and TRBJ1-3; D is undetermined. In germline, CDR1 is MNHEY, CDR2 SVGAGI. V lost 4 bases, J lost 6 bases, and 19 bases lay in between. The CDR3 consists of 16 residues. The CDR3 sequence is CASSFSRDALANTIYF. CDR3 DNA: TGTGCCAGCAGTTTCTCCCGCGATGCGCTCGCAAACACCATATATTTT.

The chain employs TRBV9 and TRBJ1-4, with D tentatively TRBD1 (6 bases). The CDR3 loop spans 14 amino acids. In germline, CDR1 is SGDLS, CDR2 YYNGEE. V was clipped by 4 bases and J by 4 bases, with 11 bases between them. This chain's CDR3 is CASSLGQLNEKLFF. The CDR3 DNA sequence: TGTGCCAGCAGCTTGGGACAACTTAATGAAAAACTGTTTTTT. The entire variable domain, with the rest obtained from reference TRBV9 and TRBJ1-4, is as follows: DSGVTQTPKHLITATGQRVTLRCSPRSGDLSVYWYQQSLDQGLQFLIQYYNGEERAKGNILERFSAQQFPDLHSELNLSSLELGDSALYFCASSLGQLNEKLFFGSGTQLSVL.

V gene TRBV19 combines with J gene TRBJ2-3, with 9 bases that match TRBD1. The CDR3 has 14 residues. Losses at the gene ends were 6 bases for V and 3 bases for J; bases not matched to a gene: 4. Looked up from germline, CDR1 is LNHDA and CDR2 is SQIVND (reference sequence). The DNA for the CDR3 is TGTGCCAGTAGGGGACAGGGTGGAACAGATACGCAGTATTTT. Translated, it gives CASRGQGGTDTQYF. Full variable domain (missing parts from reference TRBV19 and TRBJ2-3): DGGITQSPKYLFRKEGQNVTLSCEQNLNHDAMYWYRQDPGQGLRLIYYSQIVNDFQKGDIAEGYSVSREKKESFPLTVTSAQKNPTAFYLCASRGQGGTDTQYFGPGTRLTVL.

This chain connects TRBV5-1 to TRBJ2-7; TRBD2 agrees at 7 bases. Looked up from germline, CDR1 is SGHRS and CDR2 is YFSETQ. The trim removed 0 bases at V and 3 bases at J, leaving 3 bases unmatched. The CDR3 loop spans 14 amino acids. CDR3 sequence reads: CASSLVGGDYEQYF. The CDR3 bases are TGCGCCAGCAGCTTGGTTGGGGGGGACTACGAGCAGTACTTC.